The rows below give T cell receptor beta chains drawn from one sample of a study of blood T cell repertoires in COVID-19. Assay used: immunoSEQ multiplex PCR; TCRdb lists only in-frame clones, some missing. The sample consists of about 110,000 clones, roughly 79% of them appearing once. Sequencing was carried out using peripheral blood. These receptors were obtained from a man older than 75 with acute or convalescent COVID-19. CDR3s include the opening cysteine and the closing phenylalanine or tryptophan. A D gene is named only where the DNA matches it firmly. For some rows the clone size is stated as once, few or many, or as a class when expanded; others skip it.

d_call | j_call | v_call | clone_size | cdr3_nt | cdr3_aa
- | TRBJ1-2 | TRBV12-3/TRBV12-4 | - | TGTGCCAGCAGTCTCAACAGGGACTATGGCTACACCTTC | CASSLNRDYGYTF
TRBD1 | TRBJ2-2 | TRBV24-1 | - | TGTGCCACCAGTGATACTCGACAGGGGGCGTCCGGGGAGCTGTTTTTT | CATSDTRQGASGELFF
TRBD1 | TRBJ1-1 | TRBV5-4 | - | TGTGCCAGCAGCTCTGACAGGGAGAACCTAGAAGCTTTCTTT | CASSSDRENLEAFF
TRBD2 | TRBJ2-1 | TRBV6-4 | - | TGTGCCAGCAGTCTAACTAGCGCTACCTACAATGAGCAGTTCTTC | CASSLTSATYNEQFF
- | TRBJ2-2 | TRBV29-1 | - | TGCAGCGTTGACAGGGGAACCGGGGAGCTGTTTTTT | CSVDRGTGELFF
TRBD1 | TRBJ2-7 | TRBV28 | - | TGTGCCAGCAGTTCACCGGGACAGGGGTTTGTAAGGGAGTACTTC | CASSSPGQGFVREYF
TRBD2 | TRBJ2-3 | TRBV5-1 | - | TGCGCCAGCAGCTTGGAGGGCGGGAGGGAGAGCACAGATACGCAGTATTTT | CASSLEGGRESTDTQYF
TRBD1 | TRBJ2-2 | TRBV2 | - | TGTGCCACAGGACAGGAAAACACCGGGGAGCTGTTTTTT | CATGQENTGELFF
- | TRBJ2-3 | TRBV5-1 | - | TGCGCCAGCAGCTCAACCTCCGCAGCAGATACGCAGTATTTT | CASSSTSAADTQYF
- | TRBJ2-2 | TRBV6-5 | - | TGTGCCAGCAGTCAGGGCTACGGGGAGCTGTTTTTT | CASSQGYGELFF
TRBD2 | TRBJ2-1 | TRBV7-8 | - | TGTGCCAGCAGCTCTAGCGGGGGCTCCTACAATGAGCAGTTCTTC | CASSSSGGSYNEQFF
- | TRBJ1-1 | TRBV9 | - | TGTGCCAGCAGCGTAGGGGAGGGGGTGACTGAAGCTTTCTTT | CASSVGEGVTEAFF
TRBD2 | TRBJ2-7 | TRBV14 | - | TGTGCCAGCAGCCAAGGCAGGGGCGGGGGACTAGCGGGACGTTACGAGCAGTACTTC | CASSQGRGGGLAGRYEQYF
- | TRBJ1-1 | TRBV7-3 | - | TGTGCCAGCAGCCTGAAAGGGGGGAACACTGAAGCTTTCTTT | CASSLKGGNTEAFF
- | TRBJ1-4 | TRBV19 | few | TGTGCCAGTAGACAGGACAGCGCTGCCGTGAATGAAAAACTGTTTTTT | CASRQDSAAVNEKLFF
TRBD2 | TRBJ2-7 | TRBV11-3 | - | TGTGCCAGCAGCCGGGGGGGCCGAGACGAGCAGTACTTC | CASSRGGRDEQYF
TRBD1 | TRBJ2-7 | TRBV14 | once | TGTGCCAGCAGCCAAGATCTTGGACAGGGAACCTACGAGCAGTACTTC | CASSQDLGQGTYEQYF
TRBD1 | TRBJ1-1 | TRBV11-2 | once | TGTGCCAGCAGCTTCCGACAGGGGGCCAACACTGAAGCTTTCTTT | CASSFRQGANTEAFF
- | TRBJ1-5 | TRBV6-6 | - | TGTGCCAGCAGGAGAAAACAGGGAAATCAGCCCCAGCATTTT | CASRRKQGNQPQHF
- | TRBJ1-2 | TRBV12-3/TRBV12-4 | - | TGTGCCAGCAGTTTCGAGGGCTATGGCTACACCTTC | CASSFEGYGYTF
- | TRBJ2-7 | TRBV5-1 | - | TGCGCCAGCAGCCAAGGGGGGGGGCTATATTCCTACGAGCAGTACTTC | CASSQGGGLYSYEQYF
- | TRBJ2-3 | TRBV2 | - | TGTGCCAGCAGTTACACAGATACGCAGTATTTT | CASSYTDTQYF
TRBD1 | TRBJ2-5 | TRBV9 | - | TGTGCCAGCAGCGCCAGGACAGGGGGTTACCAAGAGACCCAGTACTTC | CASSARTGGYQETQYF
TRBD1 | TRBJ1-6 | TRBV25-1 | - | TGTGCCTGCTGTGAAGGCGCGACAGGGGATTCACCCCTCCACTTT | CACCEGATGDSPLHF
TRBD1 | TRBJ2-1 | TRBV11-2 | - | TGTGCCAGCAGCGCCCGACTACAGGGGTGGGAGCAGTTCTTC | CASSARLQGWEQFF
TRBD1 | TRBJ1-5 | TRBV27 | - | TGTGCCAACAGCAGGGCAGGGGGTCAGCCCCAGCATTTT | CANSRAGGQPQHF
TRBD1 | TRBJ2-7 | TRBV7-2 | - | TGTGCCAGCAGCTTAATGAGAGGCAGGGGGCAGTACGAGCAGTACTTC | CASSLMRGRGQYEQYF
- | TRBJ1-1 | TRBV6-1 | - | TGTGCCAGCAGTGAAGTTCGGTTCATGAACACTGAAGCTTTCTTT | CASSEVRFMNTEAFF
TRBD2 | TRBJ2-5 | TRBV7-9 | - | TGTGCCAGCAGCACCCGACTAGCGGGAGGGCAAGAGACCCAGTACTTC | CASSTRLAGGQETQYF
- | TRBJ1-2 | TRBV6-5 | - | TGTGCCAGCACACACTCGAGGAACTATGGCTACACCTTC | CASTHSRNYGYTF
- | TRBJ1-4 | TRBV28 | - | TGTGCCAGCAGTACCGACAGCTCGAATGAAAAACTGTTTTTT | CASSTDSSNEKLFF
- | TRBJ2-5 | TRBV7-8 | - | TGTGCCAGCAGCCGTGCGACTCTCCAAGAGACCCAGTACTTC | CASSRATLQETQYF
TRBD2 | TRBJ2-1 | TRBV30 | - | TGTGCCTGGAGTGGGGAGGGCCTCACCTACAATGAGCAGTTCTTC | CAWSGEGLTYNEQFF
- | TRBJ1-1 | TRBV19 | - | TGTGCCAGTAGTATGGATTCGGGAGTACTGAACACTGAAGCTTTCTTT | CASSMDSGVLNTEAFF
TRBD2 | TRBJ2-1 | TRBV6-1 | few | TGTGCCAGCAGTGAAGGACTAGCGGGCGACAATGAGCAGTTCTTC | CASSEGLAGDNEQFF
TRBD1 | TRBJ2-6 | TRBV5-1 | - | TGCGCCAGCGAACAGGGGTCTGGGGCCAACGTCCTGACTTTC | CASEQGSGANVLTF
- | TRBJ1-5 | TRBV28 | - | TGTGCCAGCAGTTTAGCGAGTGCGGCCTTGTCCCAGCATTTT | CASSLASAALSQHF
TRBD1 | TRBJ1-4 | TRBV2 | - | TGTGCCAGCAGTGATTGGACAGGCTATGAAAAACTGTTTTTT | CASSDWTGYEKLFF
- | TRBJ1-5 | TRBV2 | - | TGTGCCAGCAGTCTATCGCTTCGAAGCAATCAGCCCCAGCATTTT | CASSLSLRSNQPQHF